Below, 27 T cell receptor beta chains from the same sample are listed, as sequenced in a study of PD-L1 blockade in urothelial cancer. Method: immunoSEQ multiplex PCR; TCRdb's copy keeps in-frame clones and lacks some. The sample shows about 81,000 clones, roughly nine tenths of them seen only once. Noted time point: pretreatment peripheral blood. The sample here was PBMCs, taken around atezolizumab (anti-PD-L1) treatment. All receptors derive from a woman of 80 years or more with urothelial cancer.

This sequence joins TRBV5-6 and TRBJ2-7, with D perhaps TRBD1 (5 bases). The germline V gene encodes CDR1 SGHDT and CDR2 YYEEEE. The CDR3 contains 15 residues. Trimming removed 3 bases at V and 3 bases at J, with 16 bases between. This chain's CDR3 is CASSSPKGPIYEQYF. The CDR3 DNA is TGTGCCAGCAGCTCCCCTAAGGGGCCCATCTACGAGCAGTACTTC.

The gene calls are TRBV6-4 and TRBJ1-1; D may be TRBD1 (5 bases). Trimming cost V 5 bases and J 3 bases, with 22 bases left between them. The CDR3 is 17 amino acids. Germline CDR1 and CDR2: MRHNA and SNTAGT. CDR3 nucleotide sequence: TGTGCCAGCAGTCGGACTGGGACTAACAGGAGATACACTGAAGCTTTCTTT. It yields the protein CASSRTGTNRRYTEAFF.

The CDR3 region is CASSSQTRTGANVLTF. Here the CDR3 DNA reads TGTGCCAGCAGCTCGCAAACTAGAACTGGGGCCAACGTCCTGACTTTC. The chain links TRBV9 to TRBJ2-6; D may be TRBD2 (5 bases). The V end was cut by 4 bases, the J end by 2 bases, with 13 bases between. CDR3 length equals 16 residues. Looked up from germline, CDR1 is SGDLS and CDR2 is YYNGEE.

The chain combines TRBV18 with TRBJ1-1, with D possibly being TRBD1 (6 bases). The CDR3 runs to 16 residues. Trimming left V 3 bases short and J 5 bases short, with 19 bases between. Germline CDR1 KGHSH, CDR2 LQKENI. DNA of the CDR3: TGTGCCAGCTCACCTAACCAGGGGTCCCAGGGGACTGAAGCTTTCTTT. Translating it yields CASSPNQGSQGTEAFF. The complete variable domain, with remaining parts taken from reference TRBV18 and TRBJ1-1, reads NAGVMQNPRHLVRRRGQEARLRCSPMKGHSHVYWYRQLPEEGLKFMVYLQKENIIDESGMPKERFSAEFPKEGPSILRIQQVVRGDSAAYFCASSPNQGSQGTEAFFGQGTRLTVV.

This clone has a single count. V is TRBV10-1 and J is TRBJ2-7, with 9 positions matching TRBD2. The germline V gene has CDR1 WNHNN and CDR2 SYGVQD (reference sequence). V dropped 0 bases and J dropped 9; count of bases not matched to a gene: 6. The CDR3 totals 14 residues. Written as DNA, the CDR3 is TGCGCCAGCAGTGAGTCGAGTAGCGGGAGCGGGCAGTACTTC. Its protein product is CASSESSSGSGQYF.

This clone was seen a single time. This chain links TRBV5-1 with TRBJ2-5; 11 nucleotides align to TRBD2. The germline V gene encodes CDR1 SGHRS and CDR2 YFSETQ. Germline trimming cut 3 bases from V and 3 bases from J; bases unmatched to any gene: 7. There are 16 residues in the CDR3. CDR3 region: CASSSKLAGEEETQYF. DNA for the CDR3: TGCGCCAGCAGCTCGAAACTAGCGGGAGAGGAAGAGACCCAGTACTTC.

CDR3 amino acids: CASSASSGHNQPQHF. In DNA form, the CDR3 reads TGTGCCAGCAGCGCTTCATCGGGACACAATCAGCCCCAGCATTTT. V gene TRBV9 combines with J gene TRBJ1-5, with D perhaps TRBD1 (6 bases). The CDR3 sequence is 15 residues long. V lost 3 bases to trimming and J lost 3 bases, with 13 bases between them. Germline lookup yields CDR1 SGDLS and CDR2 YYNGEE. The entire variable domain, with the rest obtained from reference TRBV9 and TRBJ1-5, is as follows: DSGVTQTPKHLITATGQRVTLRCSPRSGDLSVYWYQQSLDQGLQFLIQYYNGEERAKGNILERFSAQQFPDLHSELNLSSLELGDSALYFCASSASSGHNQPQHFGDGTRLSIL.

The chain combines TRBV29-1 with TRBJ2-2; D is unclear. The V gene's germline CDR1 is SQVTM and CDR2 ANQGSEA. The V gene lost 4 bases and the J gene lost 4 bases, with 7 bases spanning the gap. The CDR3 is 12 amino acids. CDR3 nucleotide sequence: TGCAGCGTTGGACATCCCACCGGGGAGCTGTTTTTT. Translated: CSVGHPTGELFF.

There are a few counts of this clone. The chain has TRBV5-1 and TRBJ1-1; possible D gene TRBD1, 6 bases. This CDR3 has 14 residues. V was shortened by 4 bases and J by 5 bases, with 15 bases between the two germline ends. In germline, CDR1 is SGHRS, CDR2 YFSETQ. The CDR3 DNA reads as TGCGCCAGCAGCAAGGACAGCGGGAGTACTGAAGCTTTCTTT. It specifies CASSKDSGSTEAFF.

V is TRBV10-3 and J is TRBJ1-5; perhaps TRBD1 as D (5 bases). CDR1 is ENHRY and CDR2 is SYGVKD in the germline V gene. V lost 3 bases and J lost 3, with 9 bases in between. The CDR3 is made up of 14 amino acids. CDR3 region: CAISDPGYNQPQHF. CDR3 bases: TGTGCCATCAGTGATCCAGGGTACAATCAGCCCCAGCATTTT.

This sequence joins TRBV10-2 and TRBJ2-7; D perhaps matches TRBD2 (5 bases). V was clipped by 6 bases and J by 4 bases, with 19 bases between them. The germline gives CDR1 WSHSY, CDR2 SAAADI. CDR3 length equals 15 residues. CDR3 sequence (DNA): TGCGCCAGCAGCCTCCGAGTGGAGAGGGATTACGAGCAGTACTTC. This translates into CASSLRVERDYEQYF.

This clone was observed a few times. The chain carries TRBV5-6 and TRBJ1-3, with a weak D call TRBD1 (6 bases). Trimming took off 4 bases at V and 4 bases at J, with 12 bases between the two ends. Germline-derived CDR1 and CDR2 are SGHDT and YYEEEE. This CDR3 spans 14 amino acids. CDR3 coding DNA: TGTGCCAGCAGCGTGACAGGTACGGGAAACACCATATATTTT. Its translation is CASSVTGTGNTIYF.

Only a few counts were recorded for this clone. The chain couples TRBV10-3 to TRBJ1-1; 7 bases match TRBD1. The CDR3 is 15 residues long. J was trimmed by 1 base and V by 3 bases; bases with no gene match: 5. Germline lookup yields CDR1 ENHRY and CDR2 SYGVKD. Here the CDR3 reads CAISDPGQRNTEAFF. The CDR3 nucleotides are TGTGCCATCAGTGATCCGGGACAGAGGAACACTGAAGCTTTCTTT.

The chain couples TRBV18 to TRBJ2-6; TRBD2 might be the D (5 bases). The CDR3 totals 17 residues. Germline CDR1 reads KGHSH; CDR2 reads LQKENI. V was trimmed by 2 bases and J by 1 base, leaving 12 bases between them. DNA for the CDR3: TGTGCCAGCTCACCAGCCCTACCGGGGTCTGGGGCCAACGTCCTGACTTTC. Its translation is CASSPALPGSGANVLTF.

DNA of the CDR3: TGCAGCGTTCCGGGACAGGGAGATGAAAAACTGTTTTTT. It codes for CSVPGQGDEKLFF. This chain connects TRBV29-1 to TRBJ1-4, with 9 bases lining up with TRBD1. Germline CDR1 and CDR2: SQVTM and ANQGSEA. The CDR3 contains 13 residues. Trimming at V came to 5 bases and at J to 6 bases, leaving 4 bases not matched to a gene.

The chain uses TRBV5-4 and TRBJ2-4; a possible D gene is TRBD1 (6 bases). The CDR3 extends over 15 amino acids. The germline CDR1 and CDR2 sequences are SGHNT and YYREEE (reference sequence). The ends were cut back, 4 bases at V and 2 bases at J, with 13 bases in the middle. CDR3 bases: TGTGCCAGCAGCCCCGAAGGGGGTCCCAAAAACATTCAGTACTTC. It specifies CASSPEGGPKNIQYF.

The chain carries TRBV5-1 and TRBJ2-1, with 7 bases aligning to TRBD1. This CDR3 has 15 amino acids. Looked up from germline, CDR1 is SGHRS and CDR2 is YFSETQ. V dropped 0 bases and J dropped 4; count of bases not matched to a gene: 4. CDR3 in DNA: TGCGCCAGCAGCTTGGGAGGGGGCCGATACAATGAGCAGTTCTTC. Its translation is CASSLGGGRYNEQFF.

The genes are TRBV5-1 and TRBJ1-5; D is unresolved. This CDR3 is built from 14 residues. V lost 4 bases and J 9 bases, leaving 17 bases between the germline ends. CDR1 is SGHRS, CDR2 YFSETQ, per germline. This CDR3 reads CASSASPGFGPQHF. The CDR3, as DNA: TGCGCCAGCAGCGCCTCTCCGGGTTTTGGGCCCCAGCATTTT.

The chain joins TRBV30 to TRBJ1-5, with unresolved D. In germline, CDR1 is GTSNPN, CDR2 SVGIG (reference sequence). The CDR3 is made up of 13 amino acids. Trimming shortened V by 5 bases and J by 6 bases, and 14 bases separated the two germline ends. The CDR3 is CAWGRTRGQPQHF. The CDR3 DNA sequence: TGTGCCTGGGGCCGCACTCGGGGTCAGCCCCAGCATTTT.

This sequence joins TRBV7-9 and TRBJ1-2; 7 bases fit TRBD1. The junction had 11 bases not matched to a gene; V was cut back by 4 bases and J by 0 bases. This CDR3 is 17 amino acids long. CDR1 SEHNR and CDR2 FQNEAQ come from the germline V gene (reference sequence). CDR3 region: CASSWGFGTETNYGYTF. The CDR3 DNA sequence: TGTGCCAGCAGCTGGGGATTCGGGACAGAAACTAACTATGGCTACACCTTC.

This clone was recorded a few times. The chain has TRBV10-1 and TRBJ2-2; 12 nucleotides align to TRBD2. V trimming: 3 bases; J trimming: 7 bases; junction bases outside the gene matches: 9. The germline CDR1 and CDR2 sequences are WNHNN and SYGVQD (reference sequence). This CDR3 comprises 17 residues. This CDR3 is CASSDSSLAGGVGELFF. The CDR3, as DNA: TGCGCCAGCAGTGACTCTAGCCTAGCGGGAGGGGTCGGGGAGCTGTTTTTT.

This clone has a single count. J is TRBJ1-1 and V is TRBV10-2; 7 bases align to TRBD1. The CDR3 is made up of 15 amino acids. Germline V gene sequence: CDR1 WSHSY, CDR2 SAAADI. V shed 1 base and J 0 bases; nucleotides not matched to a gene: 2. The CDR3 nucleotides are TGCGCCAGCAGTGAGTTACAGGGGTTGAACACTGAAGCTTTCTTT. Amino acids: CASSELQGLNTEAFF.

The rearrangement joins TRBV2 to TRBJ1-2; 8 bases fit TRBD1. CDR3 length: 15 residues. CDR1 is SNHLY, CDR2 FYNNEI, per germline. J lost 3 bases, V lost 2 bases, and 5 bases had no gene match. The CDR3: CASSELGQGDYGYTF. DNA for the CDR3: TGTGCCAGCAGTGAATTAGGACAGGGTGACTATGGCTACACCTTC.

This chain links TRBV19 with TRBJ2-1, with 14 bases fitting TRBD2. Trimming at V came to 5 bases and at J to 0 bases, leaving 3 bases not matched to a gene. The CDR3 contains 17 residues. Germline CDR1 LNHDA, CDR2 SQIVND (reference sequence). The CDR3 reads CASSGTSGSFSYNEQFF. The CDR3 nucleotides read TGTGCCAGTAGTGGGACTAGCGGGAGTTTCTCCTACAATGAGCAGTTCTTC.

This clone was detected only a few times. The chain links TRBV7-2 to TRBJ1-5, with 7 bases matching TRBD1. Germline-derived CDR1 and CDR2 are SGHTA and FQGNSA. With V trimmed by 5 bases and J by 7 bases, 2 bases remained unmatched. The CDR3 is 12 amino acids. The CDR3 here is CASSRTGQPQHF. The CDR3 nucleotides read TGTGCCAGCAGCCGGACAGGACAGCCCCAGCATTTT. The variable domain in full, completed from reference TRBV7-2 and TRBJ1-5, reads GAGVSQSPSNKVTEKGKDVELRCDPISGHTALYWYRQSLGQGLEFLIYFQGNSAPDKSGLPSDRFSAERTGGSVSTLTIQRTQQEDSAVYLCASSRTGQPQHFGDGTRLSIL.

V usage is TRBV28 and J usage is TRBJ2-1, with a possible D match to TRBD1 (5 bases). The germline CDR1 and CDR2 sequences are MDHEN and SYDVKM. V was trimmed by 3 bases and J by 6 bases, leaving 9 bases between them. The CDR3 has 13 amino acids. The CDR3 nucleotides are TGTGCCAGCAGTTTCCGCGACAGCAATGAGCAGTTCTTC. Amino acid sequence: CASSFRDSNEQFF.

The CDR3, as DNA: TGCATCCTTAGCGCTCAAAATACGCAGTATTTT. Protein product: CILSAQNTQYF. The V and J genes are TRBV20-1 and TRBJ2-3, with D possibly matching TRBD2 (5 bases). CDR3 length: 11 residues. Germline lookup yields CDR1 DFQATT and CDR2 SNEGSKA (reference sequence).